This T cell receptor beta chain was identified during a study of blood T cell repertoires in COVID-19. Study-wide background: The study drew acute and convalescent COVID-19 samples from the United States, Italy and Spain. Sources were T cells, B-cell-depleted T cells, or PBMCs; the material itself was cDNA or gDNA.

The CDR3 is 14 amino acids. Germline lookup yields CDR1 SGDLS and CDR2 YYNGEE. V lost 3 bases, J lost 5 bases, and 13 bases lay in between. In the authors' workflow: Cell counts per sample came from amplifying reference gene primers. Repertoires were generated with immunoSEQ multiplex PCR, while TCRdb's copy carries only in-frame clones and drops some. For V, J and clone size, that table is used; D and trimming come from the DNA. The profile covers a few hundred thousand clones, with around 89% appearing a single time and around 2.3% taken by the ten largest. The Seattle patients, enrolled during active infection, were followed longitudinally.

Material: peripheral blood. The sequence derives from a woman aged 60-75 years with COVID-19, enrolled during active disease. The chain links TRBV9 to TRBJ2-3, with a possible D match to TRBD1 (7 bases). CDR3 residues: CASSEGAGRDTQYF. The CDR3 DNA follows: TGTGCCAGCAGCGAGGGGGCGGGGCGAGATACGCAGTATTTT.